This entry is about one T cell receptor beta chain. These data are taken from a study of blood T cell repertoires in COVID-19. For the study at large: PBMCs, B-cell-depleted T cells, or T cells provided the cDNA or gDNA that made up the material.

Authors' data handling: It was from reference gene primer amplification that nucleated cell counts were estimated. Sequencing was performed with immunoSEQ multiplex PCR; in TCRdb, only in-frame clones are kept and a portion is missing. V and J calls and clone size come straight from that table; D and trimming were deduced from the DNA. Found here are under 200,000 clones, 75% to 85% of them singletons; the top ten hold around 3.7%. Enrollees, about 18 to 95 years old, lived in approximately 25 US areas. This CDR3 has 12 residues. Trimming took 3 bases from V and 6 from J, leaving 8 bases between them. Germline-derived CDR1 and CDR2 are SNHLY and FYNNEI.

The chain combines TRBV2 with TRBJ1-2; no definite D call. The clonotype was recovered from a woman aged 55-70 years who had recovered from COVID-19. The sequenced sample consisted of PBMCs or T cells enriched from blood (not recorded which). The CDR3 loop reads CASSDMPDGYTF. As DNA, the CDR3 is TGTGCCAGCAGTGATATGCCAGATGGCTACACCTTC.